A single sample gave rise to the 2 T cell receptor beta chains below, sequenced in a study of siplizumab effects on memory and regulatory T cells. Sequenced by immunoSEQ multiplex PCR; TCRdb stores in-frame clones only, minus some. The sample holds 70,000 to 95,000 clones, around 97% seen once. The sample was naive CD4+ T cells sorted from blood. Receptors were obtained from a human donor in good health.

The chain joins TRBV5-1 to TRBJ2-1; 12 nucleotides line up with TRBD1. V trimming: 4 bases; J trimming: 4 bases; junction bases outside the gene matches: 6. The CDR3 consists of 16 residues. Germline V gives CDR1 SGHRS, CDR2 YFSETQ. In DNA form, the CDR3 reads TGCGCCAGCAGCGGACGGGACAGGGGGCTTTACAATGAGCAGTTCTTC. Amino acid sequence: CASSGRDRGLYNEQFF. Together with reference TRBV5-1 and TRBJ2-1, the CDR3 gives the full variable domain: KAGVTQTPRYLIKTRGQQVTLSCSPISGHRSVSWYQQTPGQGLQFLFEYFSETQRNKGNFPGRFSGRQFSNSRSEMNVSTLELGDSALYLCASSGRDRGLYNEQFFGPGTRLTVL.

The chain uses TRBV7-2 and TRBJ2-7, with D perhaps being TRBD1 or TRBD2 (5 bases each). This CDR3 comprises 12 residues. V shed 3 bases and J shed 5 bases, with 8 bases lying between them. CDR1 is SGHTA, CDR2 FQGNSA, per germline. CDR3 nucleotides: TGTGCCAGCAGCTTCGGGGACCACGAGCAGTACTTC. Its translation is CASSFGDHEQYF. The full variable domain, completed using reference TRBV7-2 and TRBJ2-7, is GAGVSQSPSNKVTEKGKDVELRCDPISGHTALYWYRQSLGQGLEFLIYFQGNSAPDKSGLPSDRFSAERTGGSVSTLTIQRTQQEDSAVYLCASSFGDHEQYFGPGTRLTVT.